This TCR beta chain is from a study of blood T cell repertoires in COVID-19. About the study: The United States, Italy and Spain were the sources of the acute and convalescent COVID-19 samples. T cells, B-cell-depleted T cells, or PBMCs provided the cDNA or gDNA that served as material.

Categorization into cohorts depended on clinical history that participants reported. CDR1 and CDR2 from the germline V gene are KGHSH and LQKENI. The CDR3 totals 13 residues. V was pared by 6 bases and J by 3 bases, with 12 bases between. As originally analysed: Researchers report that nucleated cell counts were estimated from reference gene primer amplification. The repertoire was sequenced with immunoSEQ multiplex PCR; TCRdb's copy has only in-frame clones and lacks some. V, J and clone size are those of that table, while D and trimming were read from the DNA. Found here are some 410,000 clones, 70% to 90% of them singletons; the top ten hold approximately 0.96%.

The TCR originated in a woman in her twenties or thirties with acute COVID-19. The specimen sequenced was PBMCs or T cells enriched from blood (not recorded which). The V and J genes are TRBV18 and TRBJ2-7, with D possibly being TRBD1 (6 bases). This CDR3 is CASSRQGSYEQYF. As DNA, the CDR3 is TGTGCCAGCTCCCGCCAGGGGAGCTACGAGCAGTACTTC.